A single sample is the source of the 17 T cell receptor beta chains below, sequenced in a study of radiotherapy plus CTLA-4 blockade in lung cancer. Libraries were prepared by immunoSEQ multiplex PCR; TCRdb keeps only in-frame clonotypes and omits some of them. The data show some 73,000 clones, with about 78% seen just once and roughly 23% held by the top ten. The specimen comprised peripheral blood, sampled from a patient treated with radiotherapy plus ipilimumab. Source of these receptors: a human donor with non-small cell lung cancer whose response to radiotherapy plus ipilimumab could not be evaluated. Some clones in this sample may be carry-over from other donors' samples.

The chain has TRBV5-1 and TRBJ2-1, with TRBD2 matching over 8 bases. This CDR3 has 14 residues. After removal of 0 bases from V and 5 bases from J, the junction contained 1 base not matched to a gene. CDR1 and CDR2 (germline): SGHRS, YFSETQ. The CDR3 reads CASSLAGGNNEQFF. Written as DNA, the CDR3 is TGCGCCAGCAGCTTGGCGGGGGGGAACAATGAGCAGTTCTTC.

The chain is built from TRBV4-1 and TRBJ2-5, with 7 bases fitting TRBD1. Per germline, CDR1 MGHRA and CDR2 YSYEKL. The CDR3 runs to 17 residues. Losses at the gene ends were 2 bases for V and 0 bases for J; bases not matched to a gene: 9. In DNA, the CDR3 is TGCGCCAGCAGCCAAAGGACAGGTCAATCGTACCAAGAGACCCAGTACTTC. Encoded protein: CASSQRTGQSYQETQYF.

This chain uses TRBV27 with TRBJ1-1, with TRBD1 matching 12 bases. The CDR3 is 14 amino acids. Germline V CDR1 and CDR2: MNHEY, SMNVEV (reference sequence). Germline trimming cut 4 bases from V and 6 bases from J; bases unmatched to any gene: 3. The CDR3 nucleotides read TGTGCCAGCAGTTGGGACAGGGGGCATCCTGAAGCTTTCTTT. It yields the protein CASSWDRGHPEAFF.

The chain recombines TRBV7-2 with TRBJ2-7; D ambiguous. The CDR3 runs to 14 residues. Looked up from germline, CDR1 is SGHTA and CDR2 is FQGNSA. V lost 1 base to trimming and J lost 0 bases, with 7 bases between them. CDR3 nucleotide sequence: TGTGCCAGCAGCTTAGACTCAAGCTCCTACGAGCAGTACTTC. Translating gives CASSLDSSSYEQYF.

This clone was seen a few times. The rearrangement uses TRBV4-3 and TRBJ1-2; 7 nucleotides align to TRBD1. After removal of 0 bases from V and 2 bases from J, the junction contained 6 bases not matched to a gene. Germline-derived CDR1 and CDR2 are LGHNA and YSLEER. This CDR3 is 16 amino acids long. In nucleotides, the CDR3 is TGCGCCAGCAGCCAAGACTGGACAGGCAACAACTATGGCTACACCTTC. Protein product: CASSQDWTGNNYGYTF.

This chain joins TRBV13 and TRBJ2-1; tentative D call: TRBD2 (6 bases). The germline V gene has CDR1 PRHDT and CDR2 FYEKMQ (reference sequence). This CDR3 is built from 17 residues. Trimming took 4 bases from V and 0 from J, leaving 16 bases between them. In DNA form, the CDR3 reads TGTGCCAGCAGCTGGGGACGCCGGCGGGGCTCCTACAATGAGCAGTTCTTC. Amino acid sequence: CASSWGRRRGSYNEQFF.

This chain connects TRBV7-9 to TRBJ2-7, with D uncertain. The V end lost 3 bases, the J end lost 7 bases, and 7 bases lay between the germline ends. Germline V gene sequence: CDR1 SEHNR, CDR2 FQNEAQ (reference sequence). This CDR3 is 11 amino acids long. This CDR3 is CASSFSREQYF. CDR3 DNA: TGTGCCAGCAGCTTTTCCAGAGAGCAGTACTTC.

In this sample, this clone turned up once. The chain carries TRBV6-5 and TRBJ1-1; weak D call: TRBD1 (6 bases). V lost 3 bases and J lost 5, with 16 bases in between. CDR3 length: 15 residues. The germline CDR1 and CDR2 sequences are MNHEY and SVGAGI. The CDR3 nucleotides read TGTGCCAGCAGTTATGGGGGGGCATCTTATACTGAAGCTTTCTTT. The encoded protein is CASSYGGASYTEAFF.

V is TRBV5-4 and J is TRBJ2-7; 9 nucleotides agree with TRBD1. The CDR3 spans 16 residues. The V gene end was trimmed by 4 bases and the J gene end by 3 bases; junction bases not matched to a gene: 11. The germline CDR1 and CDR2 sequences are SGHNT and YYREEE (reference sequence). Here the CDR3 reads CASSRGGQGNIYEQYF. CDR3 DNA sequence: TGTGCCAGCAGCCGGGGAGGACAGGGGAACATCTACGAGCAGTACTTC.

The chain joins TRBV4-1 to TRBJ1-2; TRBD1 agrees at 7 bases. The CDR3 has 17 residues. The ends lost 2 bases at V and 8 bases at J; junction bases unmatched: 17. CDR1 and CDR2 (germline): MGHRA, YSYEKL. The CDR3: CASSQSTYRDRTRGYTF. In DNA form, the CDR3 reads TGCGCCAGCAGCCAATCCACATACCGGGACAGAACAAGGGGCTACACCTTC.

This rearrangement joins TRBV2 to TRBJ1-5; D gene uncertain. CDR3 length equals 13 residues. Germline V gene sequence: CDR1 SNHLY, CDR2 FYNNEI. The V end was cut by 4 bases, the J end by 7 bases, with 11 bases between. CDR3 region: CASSGRENQPQHF. Written as DNA, the CDR3 is TGTGCCAGCAGTGGACGGGAAAACCAGCCCCAGCATTTT.

The chain combines TRBV11-2 with TRBJ1-2, with 7 nucleotides matching TRBD1. Germline V gives CDR1 SGHAT, CDR2 FQNNGV. The CDR3 is 15 residues long. V lost 4 bases, J lost 7 bases, and 12 bases stayed unmatched. Written as DNA, the CDR3 is TGTGCCAGCAGCTCCCTCTGGAGGGGGCAGGGTGGCTACACCTTC. This codes for CASSSLWRGQGGYTF.

The J gene is TRBJ1-2, the V gene TRBV9; 8 nucleotides agree with TRBD1. Germline CDR1 reads SGDLS; CDR2 reads YYNGEE. The CDR3 contains 14 residues. V was pared by 4 bases and J by 4 bases, with 6 bases of the junction left unmatched. Here the CDR3 reads CASSLEQGGYGYTF. In DNA, the CDR3 is TGTGCCAGCAGCTTGGAACAGGGGGGCTATGGCTACACCTTC.

The chain joins TRBV9 to TRBJ2-7; 9 nucleotides align to TRBD1. Trimming cost V 6 bases and J 0 bases; bases outside gene matches: 4. This CDR3 spans 14 amino acids. CDR1 SGDLS and CDR2 YYNGEE come from the germline V gene. For the CDR3, the DNA is TGTGCCAGCACCCGGACAGGGGACTCCTACGAGCAGTACTTC. This sequence encodes CASTRTGDSYEQYF.

The table lists this clone with many counts. The rearrangement joins TRBV29-1 to TRBJ1-3; D is uncertain. This CDR3 is 13 amino acids long. From germline, CDR1 is SQVTM and CDR2 ANQGSEA. V lost 4 bases and J lost 0, with 7 bases in between. CDR3 coding DNA: TGCAGCGTTGCAGGAGGCTCTGGAAACACCATATATTTT. Amino acid sequence: CSVAGGSGNTIYF.

The chain couples TRBV19 to TRBJ1-6; 8 bases line up with TRBD1. Germline trimming cut 2 bases from V and 10 bases from J; bases unmatched to any gene: 10. The CDR3 has 16 amino acids. The V gene's germline CDR1 is LNHDA and CDR2 SQIVND (reference sequence). In nucleotides, the CDR3 is TGTGCCAGTAGTATAAGGCCCGGGACAGGTGACTCACCCCTCCACTTT. It specifies CASSIRPGTGDSPLHF.

This clone was observed a handful of times. This rearrangement joins TRBV21-1 to TRBJ1-5. TRBV21-1 is noted as a pseudogene. The CDR3 is 14 amino acids. In DNA form, the CDR3 reads TGTGCCAGCAGCAAAGAGGAGGGGTTTCAGCCCCAGCATTTT. Its translation is CASSKEEGFQPQHF.